This is a list of T cell receptor beta chains from one sample in a study of Ad26.COV2.S vaccination and SARS-CoV-2 variants. Profiling relied on immunoSEQ multiplex PCR, and the TCRdb table lists in-frame clones only, not all of them. Of over 400,000 clones in the sample, about nine tenths are singletons; the top ten hold about 1.7%. This specimen was peripheral blood, taken in a trial of Ad26.COV2.S vaccine versus placebo. The origin of the receptors is a person aged 18 to 65 who received the Ad26.COV2.S COVID-19 vaccine or a placebo. Each CDR3 is given with its conserved first and last residue. A D gene is named only where the DNA matches it firmly. The size entry is marked missing in some rows and otherwise reads once, few, many or a size class.

TRBV6-2/TRBV6-3	NA	TRBD2	20	TRBJ2-1	CASSYSKVRLAGGPYNEQFF	TGTGCCAGCAGTTACTCTAAAGTCCGGTTAGCGGGGGGGCCGTACAATGAGCAGTTCTTC
TRBV7-8	once	NA	15	TRBJ1-3	CASSLLKGVGNTIYF	TGTGCCAGCAGCTTACTCAAAGGGGTTGGAAACACCATATATTTT
TRBV4-3	NA	NA	15	TRBJ1-4	CASSRARAFGEKLFF	TGCGCCAGCAGCCGCGCGAGAGCTTTTGGTGAAAAACTGTTTTTT
TRBV29-1	NA	NA	15	TRBJ1-2	CSVEVRGPLFYGYTF	TGCAGCGTTGAAGTCAGGGGACCCCTTTTCTATGGCTACACCTTC
TRBV6-5	NA	TRBD2	15	TRBJ2-5	CASSHWTSGGETQYF	TGTGCCAGCAGTCACTGGACTAGCGGGGGTGAGACCCAGTACTTC
TRBV14	NA	NA	16	TRBJ2-3	CASSHTGLLIGDTQYF	TGTGCCAGCAGCCATACCGGACTGCTCATTGGGGATACGCAGTATTTT
TRBV4-3	NA	NA	17	TRBJ1-4	CASSPKFTRGEGEKLFF	TGCGCCAGCAGCCCCAAGTTCACCAGAGGGGAAGGTGAAAAACTGTTTTTT
TRBV14	few	NA	12	TRBJ1-6	CASSSYNSPLHF	TGTGCCAGCAGCTCCTATAATTCACCCCTCCACTTT
TRBV12-2	NA	NA	15	TRBJ1-6	CASRLETGDNSPLHF	TGTGCAAGTCGCTTAGAGACAGGGGATAATTCACCCCTCCACTTT
TRBV10-1	NA	NA	15	TRBJ2-1	CASSVDRSSYNEQFF	TGCGCCAGCAGTGTAGACAGAAGCTCCTACAATGAGCAGTTCTTC
TRBV19	NA	NA	15	TRBJ2-1	CASLSSRSSYNEQFF	TGTGCCAGCCTAAGCAGTCGAAGCTCCTACAATGAGCAGTTCTTC
TRBV7-2	NA	TRBD1	16	TRBJ2-2	CASSNRQGANTGELFF	TGTGCCAGCAGCAACAGACAGGGGGCGAACACCGGGGAGCTGTTTTTT
TRBV5-5	once	NA	15	TRBJ2-1	CASRSHFGGRNEQFF	TGTGCCAGCAGGTCTCATTTCGGGGGGCGAAATGAGCAGTTCTTC
TRBV28	NA	TRBD1	15	TRBJ2-7	CASSLWAGGTYEQYF	TGTGCCAGCAGTTTATGGGCAGGGGGCACCTACGAGCAGTACTTC
TRBV14	NA	NA	14	TRBJ1-6	CASSQEVRVSPLHF	TGTGCCAGCAGCCAAGAAGTCCGGGTTTCACCCCTCCACTTT
TRBV12-3/TRBV12-4	NA	NA	13	TRBJ1-3	CASQTSSGNTIYF	TGTGCCTCGCAGACCTCCTCTGGAAACACCATATATTTT
TRBV9	NA	NA	16	TRBJ1-1	CASSSSPRRINTEAFF	TGTGCCAGCAGCTCCTCCCCACGACGGATAAACACTGAAGCTTTCTTT
TRBV2	NA	NA	15	TRBJ1-1	CASSERGMGDTEAFF	TGTGCCAGCAGTGAAAGGGGTATGGGGGACACTGAAGCTTTCTTT
TRBV27	NA	TRBD2	16	TRBJ2-3	CASSLASGGASDTQYF	TGTGCCAGCAGTTTAGCTAGCGGGGGGGCATCAGATACGCAGTATTTT
TRBV28	NA	TRBD1	12	TRBJ1-1	CATRTGSTEAFF	TGTGCCACTCGGACAGGGAGCACTGAAGCTTTCTTT
TRBV5-6	NA	NA	13	TRBJ1-2	CASSLRANYGYTF	TGTGCCAGCAGCTTGAGGGCTAACTATGGCTACACCTTC
TRBV4-3	NA	NA	15	TRBJ1-2	CASSLRVPPDYGYTF	TGCGCCAGCAGCCTAAGGGTCCCACCGGACTATGGCTACACCTTC
TRBV12-3/TRBV12-4	NA	NA	11	TRBJ2-4	CASSPRDIQYF	TGTGCCAGCAGCCCGAGAGACATTCAGTACTTC
TRBV10-3	NA	NA	15	TRBJ1-5	CAISDGSGANQPQHF	TGTGCCATCAGTGACGGCAGCGGGGCCAATCAGCCCCAGCATTTT
TRBV12-5	NA	NA	13	TRBJ1-2	CASGLEMFYGYTF	TGTGCTAGTGGTTTGGAGATGTTCTATGGCTACACCTTC
TRBV19	NA	TRBD1	14	TRBJ2-7	CASSVDRGSYEQYF	TGTGCCAGTAGTGTGGACAGGGGTTCCTACGAGCAGTACTTC
TRBV5-4	NA	TRBD2	15	TRBJ2-3	CARSGGGRGTDTQYF	TGTGCCCGCAGCGGGGGGGGGAGAGGCACAGATACGCAGTATTTT
TRBV4-1	NA	NA	15	TRBJ2-7	CASSQDLSPSYEQYF	TGCGCCAGCAGCCAAGATCTGTCCCCATCCTACGAGCAGTACTTC
TRBV3-1/TRBV3-2	NA	NA	21	TRBJ1-5	CASSQGSSGASKGYSNQPQHF	TGTGCCAGCAGCCAAGGATCCAGCGGGGCCTCCAAGGGGTATAGCAATCAGCCCCAGCATTTT
TRBV5-1	NA	NA	15	TRBJ2-7	CASSLGGAGSYEQYF	TGCGCCAGCAGCTTGGGCGGGGCGGGCTCCTACGAGCAGTACTTC
TRBV19	NA	NA	16	TRBJ1-4	CASSIGSGRINEKLFF	TGTGCCAGTAGTATAGGCTCAGGCAGGATCAATGAAAAACTGTTTTTT
TRBV7-9	NA	NA	12	TRBJ1-2	CASSNKGYGYTF	TGTGCCAGCAGTAACAAGGGCTATGGCTACACCTTC
TRBV2	NA	NA	15	TRBJ2-5	CASRNSAGFSETQYF	TGTGCCAGCAGGAACTCGGCGGGGTTTTCGGAGACCCAGTACTTC
TRBV11-3	NA	TRBD1	15	TRBJ2-3	CASSNGQGSTDTQYF	TGTGCCAGCAGCAACGGACAGGGAAGCACAGATACGCAGTATTTT
TRBV6-1	NA	NA	11	TRBJ2-4	CASSEEYIQYF	TGTGCCAGCAGTGAAGAATACATTCAGTACTTC
TRBV30	NA	TRBD1	13	TRBJ1-5	CACDLGQNQPQHF	TGTGCCTGCGACCTGGGACAGAATCAGCCCCAGCATTTT
TRBV6-1	NA	TRBD1	15	TRBJ1-5	CASSEDRGRSQPQHF	TGTGCCAGCAGTGAAGACAGGGGGCGCAGTCAGCCCCAGCATTTT
TRBV18	NA	NA	15	TRBJ1-5	CASSPPGGMNQPQHF	TGTGCCAGCTCACCACCGGGCGGAATGAATCAGCCCCAGCATTTT
TRBV7-6	once	NA	15	TRBJ1-1	CASSPPTGPNTEAFF	TGTGCCAGCAGCCCCCCCACGGGGCCGAACACTGAAGCTTTCTTT
TRBV9	NA	TRBD2	16	TRBJ2-3	CASSVGPSGGTDTQYF	TGTGCCAGCAGCGTGGGACCTAGCGGGGGCACAGATACGCAGTATTTT
TRBV9	NA	TRBD2	16	TRBJ2-5	CASSVVSGGGQETQYF	TGTGCCAGCAGCGTAGTGAGCGGGGGGGGTCAAGAGACCCAGTACTTC
TRBV4-1	NA	NA	14	TRBJ2-7	CASRQEWTDYEQYF	TGCGCCAGCAGGCAAGAGTGGACAGACTACGAGCAGTACTTC
TRBV27	NA	TRBD2	17	TRBJ2-3	CASTFATLVSSGGRQYF	TGTGCCAGCACCTTCGCCACCCTGGTCTCAAGCGGGGGTAGGCAGTATTTT
TRBV7-2	few	NA	14	TRBJ1-1	CASSLGVDYTEAFF	TGTGCCAGCAGCTTAGGGGTAGACTACACTGAAGCTTTCTTT
TRBV9	NA	TRBD2	17	TRBJ2-5	CASSVGSSGGKQETQYF	TGTGCCAGCAGCGTAGGGAGTAGCGGGGGGAAACAAGAGACCCAGTACTTC
TRBV27	NA	TRBD2	18	TRBJ2-3	CASSLAGWTSGYTDTQYF	TGTGCCAGCAGTTTAGCTGGTTGGACTAGCGGCTACACAGATACGCAGTATTTT
TRBV5-4	NA	TRBD1	15	TRBJ2-7	CASSLGQGVSYEQYF	TGTGCCAGCAGCTTGGGGCAGGGGGTCTCCTACGAGCAGTACTTC
TRBV6-2/TRBV6-3	NA	NA	14	TRBJ1-1	CASSVFGVNTEAFF	TGTGCCAGCAGCGTCTTCGGCGTGAACACTGAAGCTTTCTTT
TRBV24-1	NA	TRBD2	17	TRBJ2-3	CATSDGGLAGGLDTQYF	TGTGCCACCAGTGACGGGGGACTAGCGGGGGGATTAGATACGCAGTATTTT
TRBV5-5	few	NA	16	TRBJ1-3	CASSRYRASSGNTIYF	TGTGCCAGCAGCCGTTACAGGGCTTCCTCTGGAAACACCATATATTTT
TRBV11-2	NA	NA	14	TRBJ1-2	CASSLETGWSGYTF	TGTGCCAGCAGCTTAGAGACGGGATGGTCTGGCTACACCTTC